This passage covers 9 T cell receptor beta chains from one sample sequenced in a study of blood T cell repertoires in COVID-19 (dated by TCRdb to 2019 to 2021). The library relied on the immunoSEQ multiplex PCR assay. TCRdb mirrors the immuneACCESS table, restricted to in-frame sequences. Some clones are absent from its copies; in checked studies, under half trace to an unresolved V gene, and the reason for the others is unknown. The sample table shows about 430,000 clones, and 75% to 90% are seen once. More than 0.95% of the sample rests with the top ten. Input material: PBMCs or T cells enriched from blood (not recorded which). The receptors were gathered from a man younger than 40 who had recovered from COVID-19.

This clone was detected a few times. The chain uses TRBV5-1 and TRBJ1-1, with 7 bases fitting TRBD1. V trimming: 0 bases; J trimming: 3 bases; junction bases outside the gene matches: 11. CDR1 and CDR2 (germline): SGHRS, YFSETQ. The CDR3 consists of 17 residues. This chain's CDR3 is CASSLVGQGGADTEAFF. For the CDR3, the DNA is TGCGCCAGCAGCTTGGTGGGGCAGGGGGGAGCGGACACTGAAGCTTTCTTT.

The chain combines TRBV7-7 with TRBJ2-1; the match to TRBD2 covers 7 bases. Germline CDR1 reads SSHAT; CDR2 reads FNYEAQ (reference sequence). Trimming took 6 bases from V and 6 from J; bases not matched to a gene: 14. The CDR3 spans 16 residues. For the CDR3, the DNA is TGTGCCAGCAGTCCTCTGGGGGGAGGGCCCCTCAATGAGCAGTTCTTC. It is translated as CASSPLGGGPLNEQFF.

The J gene is TRBJ1-6, the V gene TRBV5-1; unclear D gene. This CDR3 contains 16 residues. V lost 2 bases and J lost 7, with 16 bases in between. Looked up from germline, CDR1 is SGHRS and CDR2 is YFSETQ. CDR3: CASSFSPGSQNSPLHF. The CDR3 DNA sequence: TGCGCCAGCAGCTTCAGCCCCGGGTCCCAAAATTCACCCCTCCACTTT. Combining the CDR3 with reference TRBV5-1 and TRBJ1-6 gives the whole variable domain KAGVTQTPRYLIKTRGQQVTLSCSPISGHRSVSWYQQTPGQGLQFLFEYFSETQRNKGNFPGRFSGRQFSNSRSEMNVSTLELGDSALYLCASSFSPGSQNSPLHFGNGTRLTVT.

This clone has a handful of counts. This same CDR3 is encoded by further DNA sequences in the sample. This sequence joins TRBV3-1 (or the pseudogene TRBV3-2) and TRBJ1-1; D unclear. Trimming removed 0 bases from V and 0 bases from J, with 8 bases in between. The CDR3 contains 15 residues. Per germline, CDR1 LGHDT and CDR2 YNNKEL (reference sequence). The CDR3 region has the DNA TGTGCCAGCAGCCAAGATGGCGGGTTGAACACTGAAGCTTTCTTT. It translates to CASSQDGGLNTEAFF.

The chain recombines TRBV7-9 with TRBJ1-4, with D hard to call. CDR3 length: 15 residues. The ends were cut back, 1 base at V and 2 bases at J, with 8 bases in the middle. CDR1 SEHNR and CDR2 FQNEAQ come from the germline V gene (reference sequence). The CDR3 protein is CASSLVGWTNEKLFF. In DNA, the CDR3 is TGTGCCAGCAGCTTAGTCGGTTGGACTAATGAAAAACTGTTTTTT. The full variable domain, in which reference TRBV7-9 and TRBJ1-4 provide the parts outside the CDR3, is DTGVSQNPRHKITKRGQNVTFRCDPISEHNRLYWYRQTLGQGPEFLTYFQNEAQLEKSRLLSDRFSAERPKGSFSTLEIQRTEQGDSAMYLCASSLVGWTNEKLFFGSGTQLSVL.

The chain has TRBV7-9 and TRBJ1-4; 9 bases line up with TRBD1. Looked up from germline, CDR1 is SEHNR and CDR2 is FQNEAQ (reference sequence). The CDR3 has 12 residues. V gave up 8 bases and J gave up 8 bases; unmatched junction bases: 3. CDR3 amino acids: CASGTGLEKLFF. CDR3 in DNA: TGTGCCAGCGGGACAGGGTTGGAAAAACTGTTTTTT.

This chain joins TRBV5-4 and TRBJ2-1, with 11 bases aligning to TRBD2. Losses at the gene ends were 4 bases for V and 0 bases for J; bases not matched to a gene: 15. Germline assignment: CDR1 SGHNT and CDR2 YYREEE (reference sequence). The CDR3 has 20 amino acids. The CDR3: CASSTQLIAGGLSSYNEQFF. The CDR3 bases are TGTGCCAGCAGCACCCAACTCATAGCGGGAGGGCTGAGCTCCTACAATGAGCAGTTCTTC. Drawing the rest from reference TRBV5-4 and TRBJ2-1, the complete variable domain is ETGVTQSPTHLIKTRGQQVTLRCSSQSGHNTVSWYQQALGQGPQFIFQYYREEENGRGNFPPRFSGLQFPNYSSELNVNALELDDSALYLCASSTQLIAGGLSSYNEQFFGPGTRLTVL.

The chain carries TRBV4-1 and TRBJ2-7; 7 bases fit TRBD2. The CDR3 loop spans 17 amino acids. Germline lookup yields CDR1 MGHRA and CDR2 YSYEKL. J gave up 4 bases and V 0 bases, and 12 bases lay outside the gene matches. The CDR3 reads CASSQDQAGDNLYEQYF. The DNA of the CDR3 is TGCGCCAGCAGCCAAGACCAGGCGGGAGATAACTTGTACGAGCAGTACTTC.

The rearrangement links TRBV19 to TRBJ2-3; TRBD2 matches at 9 bases. CDR3 length equals 15 residues. The ends lost 7 bases at V and 4 bases at J; junction bases unmatched: 9. Germline V gene data show CDR1 as LNHDA and CDR2 as SQIVND (reference sequence). This chain's CDR3 is CASIPNSGSSDTQYF. The CDR3 nucleotides read TGTGCCAGTATCCCTAATAGCGGGAGTTCAGATACGCAGTATTTT.